This passage covers 15 T cell receptor beta chains from one sample sequenced in a study of OX40 agonist ivuxolimab in advanced cancers. The assay was immunoSEQ multiplex PCR, and TCRdb's table has in-frame clones only and misses some. Among about 100,000 clones, around 95% were seen once, and the ten largest hold around 2.2%. Specimen: CD4+ or CD8+ T cells sorted from blood, collected in a trial of the OX40 agonist ivuxolimab. These receptors all stem from an adult with an advanced solid tumor such as melanoma, head and neck, liver or kidney cancer.

In this sample, this clone turned up once. The rearrangement uses TRBV11-2 and TRBJ2-1, with D unresolved. CDR3 length equals 16 residues. Deletions cut 5 bases from V and 0 bases from J, with 14 bases between. The germline V gene encodes CDR1 SGHAT and CDR2 FQNNGV. CDR3 sequence reads: CASSPPLGSSYNEQFF. CDR3 sequence (DNA): TGTGCCAGCAGCCCCCCCCTCGGCAGCTCCTACAATGAGCAGTTCTTC.

The chain has TRBV6-5 and TRBJ1-1, with 9 bases aligning to TRBD1. Germline V gives CDR1 MNHEY, CDR2 SVGAGI. V lost 0 bases to trimming and J lost 6 bases; unmatched junction nucleotides: 5. The CDR3 is made up of 15 amino acids. The CDR3 nucleotides read TGTGCCAGCAGTTACTCGTTGGGACAGGGTGCTGAAGCTTTCTTT. This sequence encodes CASSYSLGQGAEAFF.

The V call is TRBV7-8, the J call TRBJ1-3; D may be TRBD1 (5 bases). Looked up from germline, CDR1 is SGHVS and CDR2 is FQNEAQ. V shed 5 bases and J shed 2 bases, with 13 bases lying between them. The CDR3 runs 15 residues. CDR3 residues: CASSPPDTAGNTIYF. CDR3 DNA: TGTGCCAGCAGCCCACCGGACACTGCTGGAAACACCATATATTTT.

The chain carries TRBV9 and TRBJ2-3; 7 bases map to TRBD2. V dropped 6 bases and J dropped 4; count of bases not matched to a gene: 11. The CDR3 is 15 amino acids. Germline CDR1 is SGDLS and CDR2 is YYNGEE. CDR3 DNA sequence: TGTGCCAGCACGGAAACGGGAGGTGGTGCAGATACGCAGTATTTT. Protein product: CASTETGGGADTQYF.

This clone was observed a single time. The chain uses TRBV18 and TRBJ2-7; 8 positions agree with TRBD1. The trim removed 0 bases at V and 0 bases at J, leaving 4 bases unmatched. The CDR3 contains 16 residues. Germline V gives CDR1 KGHSH, CDR2 LQKENI. The CDR3 region is CASSPPAGGSSYEQYF. The DNA for the CDR3 is TGTGCCAGCTCACCACCGGCAGGGGGCAGCTCCTACGAGCAGTACTTC. The whole variable domain, filled in from reference TRBV18 and TRBJ2-7, reads NAGVMQNPRHLVRRRGQEARLRCSPMKGHSHVYWYRQLPEEGLKFMVYLQKENIIDESGMPKERFSAEFPKEGPSILRIQQVVRGDSAAYFCASSPPAGGSSYEQYFGPGTRLTVT.

The rearrangement uses TRBV30 and TRBJ2-1, with 8 bases fitting TRBD1. The J segment lost 7 bases and the V segment lost 4 bases, leaving 6 bases of the junction unmatched. There are 13 residues in the CDR3. CDR1 and CDR2 (germline): GTSNPN, SVGIG (reference sequence). In DNA, the CDR3 is TGTGCCTGGAACACAGGGGGGTGGAATGAGCAGTTCTTC. Encoded protein: CAWNTGGWNEQFF.

The V call is TRBV21-1, the J call TRBJ1-1. TRBV21-1 is shown as a pseudogene. The CDR3 runs 12 residues. The DNA for the CDR3 is TGTGCCAGCAGCAAAGGGGGCACTGAAGCTTTCTTT. It specifies CASSKGGTEAFF.

The J gene is TRBJ1-2, the V gene TRBV19, with D perhaps matching TRBD1 (5 bases). The CDR3 extends over 15 amino acids. Germline loops: CDR1 LNHDA, CDR2 SQIVND (reference sequence). V lost 4 bases and J 8 bases, leaving 20 bases between the germline ends. DNA of the CDR3: TGTGCCAGTAGTACCGTCACTACGCAGGGTAACGGCTACACCTTC. It translates to CASSTVTTQGNGYTF.

The CDR3: CASSRTGSYEQYF. CDR3 nucleotide sequence: TGTGCCAGCAGTCGGACAGGGAGCTACGAGCAGTACTTC. The chain combines TRBV27 with TRBJ2-5; 8 nucleotides line up with TRBD1. TRBJ2-7 explains the end of the DNA better; the J call may be wrong. This CDR3 contains 13 residues. Germline loops: CDR1 MNHEY, CDR2 SMNVEV (reference sequence).

The chain has TRBV27 and TRBJ2-7; TRBD2 might be the D (5 bases). This CDR3 is 15 amino acids long. Trimming cost V 6 bases and J 1 base, with 16 bases left between them. CDR1 is MNHEY, CDR2 SMNVEV, per germline (reference sequence). CDR3 in amino acids: CASSIGLEVSYEQYF. CDR3 bases: TGTGCCAGCAGCATCGGTCTGGAGGTTTCCTACGAGCAGTACTTC.

This clone appeared a single time. The CDR3 DNA reads as TGTGCCAGCACCGTAGGGCTAGCCAGGGCAGATACGCAGTATTTT. Protein: CASTVGLARADTQYF. The rearrangement joins TRBV7-9 to TRBJ2-3; D possibly uses TRBD1 or TRBD2 (5 bases each). Trimming shortened V by 7 bases and J by 4 bases, and 18 bases separated the two germline ends. The V gene's germline CDR1 is SEHNR and CDR2 FQNEAQ (reference sequence). The CDR3 runs to 15 residues.

CDR3 coding DNA: TGTGCCGTAGGACTAGCGGGGGGCATACACACAGATACGCAGTATTTT. Its protein is CAVGLAGGIHTDTQYF. This chain connects TRBV10-3 to TRBJ2-3, with 14 positions matching TRBD2. CDR3 size: 16 residues. Germline CDR1 is ENHRY and CDR2 is SYGVKD. The J segment lost 2 bases and the V segment lost 11 bases, leaving 9 bases of the junction unmatched.

For the CDR3, the DNA is TGTGCCAGCAGCCCCACGACAGGGAGGCTCTCTGGGGCCAACGTCCTGACTTTC. It is translated as CASSPTTGRLSGANVLTF. V and J are TRBV9 and TRBJ2-6, with TRBD1 as a possible D gene (7 bases). V dropped 4 bases and J dropped 0 bases, with 17 bases sitting between them. The germline gives CDR1 SGDLS, CDR2 YYNGEE. This CDR3 has 18 amino acids. The full variable domain, in which reference TRBV9 and TRBJ2-6 provide the parts outside the CDR3, is DSGVTQTPKHLITATGQRVTLRCSPRSGDLSVYWYQQSLDQGLQFLIQYYNGEERAKGNILERFSAQQFPDLHSELNLSSLELGDSALYFCASSPTTGRLSGANVLTFGAGSRLTVL.

On this clone: In the same sample, other DNA sequences code for this CDR3. The chain carries TRBV27 and TRBJ1-5, with no clear D. The V and J ends lost 6 bases and 9 bases respectively, with 12 bases between them. From germline, CDR1 is MNHEY and CDR2 SMNVEV (reference sequence). CDR3 length: 12 residues. The CDR3 reads CASSEIGLPQHF. In DNA form, the CDR3 reads TGTGCCAGCAGCGAAATAGGCCTGCCCCAGCATTTT.

The rearrangement uses TRBV7-6 and TRBJ1-4, with TRBD1 matching over 9 bases. Looked up from germline, CDR1 is SGHVS and CDR2 is FNYEAQ. The CDR3 totals 15 residues. V shed 3 bases, J shed 6 bases, and the junction held 5 bases outside the gene matches. CDR3 loop: CASSFGQGLDEKLFF. The CDR3 bases are TGTGCCAGCAGCTTCGGACAGGGGCTTGATGAAAAACTGTTTTTT.